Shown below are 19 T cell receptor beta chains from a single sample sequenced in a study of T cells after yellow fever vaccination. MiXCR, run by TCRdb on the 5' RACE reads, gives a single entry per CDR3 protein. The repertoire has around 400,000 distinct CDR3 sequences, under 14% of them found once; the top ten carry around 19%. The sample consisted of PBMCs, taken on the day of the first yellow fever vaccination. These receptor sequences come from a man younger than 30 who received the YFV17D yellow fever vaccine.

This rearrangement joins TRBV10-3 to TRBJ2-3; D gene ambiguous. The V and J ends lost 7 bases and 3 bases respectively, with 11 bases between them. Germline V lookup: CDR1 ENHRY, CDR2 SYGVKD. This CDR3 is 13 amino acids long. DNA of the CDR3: TGTGCCATCAACGTAGCTGGGACAGATACGCAGTATTTT. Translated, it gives CAINVAGTDTQYF.

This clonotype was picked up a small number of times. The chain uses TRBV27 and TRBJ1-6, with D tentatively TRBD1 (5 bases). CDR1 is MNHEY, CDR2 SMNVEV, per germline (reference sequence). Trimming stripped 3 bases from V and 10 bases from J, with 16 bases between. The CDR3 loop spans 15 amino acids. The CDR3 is CASSFRDSQRSPLHF. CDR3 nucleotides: TGTGCCAGCAGTTTTCGTGACAGTCAGAGGTCACCCCTCCACTTT.

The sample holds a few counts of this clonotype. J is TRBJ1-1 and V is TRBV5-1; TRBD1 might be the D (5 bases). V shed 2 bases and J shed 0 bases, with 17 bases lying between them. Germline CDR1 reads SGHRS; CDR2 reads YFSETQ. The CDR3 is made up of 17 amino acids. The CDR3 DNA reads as TGCGCCAGCAGCTTCCTGGGCAGGGAGATTGTGAACACTGAAGCTTTCTTT. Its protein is CASSFLGREIVNTEAFF.

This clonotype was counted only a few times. The CDR3, as DNA: TGTGCCAGCAGTAGAACCCGGGACAGGAATGAAAAACTGTTTTTT. Translating it yields CASSRTRDRNEKLFF. The chain has TRBV27 and TRBJ1-4; 8 positions agree with TRBD1. This CDR3 spans 15 amino acids. The V gene end was trimmed by 5 bases and the J gene end by 5 bases; junction bases not matched to a gene: 7. Germline CDR1 is MNHEY and CDR2 is SMNVEV (reference sequence).

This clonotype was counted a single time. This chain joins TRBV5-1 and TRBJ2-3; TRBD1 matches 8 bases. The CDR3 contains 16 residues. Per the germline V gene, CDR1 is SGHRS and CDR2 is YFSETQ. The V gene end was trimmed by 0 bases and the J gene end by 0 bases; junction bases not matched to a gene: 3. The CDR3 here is CASSLASGGSTDTQYF. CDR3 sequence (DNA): TGCGCCAGCAGCTTGGCCTCAGGGGGCAGCACAGATACGCAGTATTTT.

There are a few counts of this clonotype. CDR3 in DNA: TGCAGTGCACGACAGGGCTCAGAGCGCAATCAGCCCCAGCATTTT. Its translation is CSARQGSERNQPQHF. This chain joins TRBV20-1 and TRBJ1-5, with TRBD1 matching over 7 bases. Trimming removed 6 bases from V and 2 bases from J; junction bases left unmatched: 10. The CDR3 totals 15 residues. CDR1 and CDR2 from the germline V gene are DFQATT and SNEGSKA (reference sequence).

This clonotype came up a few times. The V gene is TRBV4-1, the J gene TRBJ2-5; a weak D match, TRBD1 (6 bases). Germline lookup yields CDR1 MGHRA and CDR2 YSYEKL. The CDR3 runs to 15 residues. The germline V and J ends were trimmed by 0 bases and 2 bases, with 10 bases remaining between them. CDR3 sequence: CASSQEGTLQETQYF. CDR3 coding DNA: TGCGCCAGCAGCCAAGAGGGGACATTACAAGAGACCCAGTACTTC.

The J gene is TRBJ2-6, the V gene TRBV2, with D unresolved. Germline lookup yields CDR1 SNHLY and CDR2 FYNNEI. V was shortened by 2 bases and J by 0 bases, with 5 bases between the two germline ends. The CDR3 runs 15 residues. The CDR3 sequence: CASSEKTSGANVLTF. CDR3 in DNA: TGTGCCAGCAGTGAAAAAACCTCTGGGGCCAACGTCCTGACTTTC.

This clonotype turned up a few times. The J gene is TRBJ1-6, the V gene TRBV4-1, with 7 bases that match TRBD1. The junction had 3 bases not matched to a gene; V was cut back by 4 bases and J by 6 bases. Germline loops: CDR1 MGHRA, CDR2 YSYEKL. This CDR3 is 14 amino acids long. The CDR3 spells CASSRGTVNSPLHF. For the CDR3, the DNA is TGCGCCAGCAGCCGCGGGACAGTTAATTCACCCCTCCACTTT.

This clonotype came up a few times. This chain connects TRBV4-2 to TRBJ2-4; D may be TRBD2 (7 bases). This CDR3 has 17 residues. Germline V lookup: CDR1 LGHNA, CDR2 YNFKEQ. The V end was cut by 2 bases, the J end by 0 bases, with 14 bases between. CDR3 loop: CASSQRGGALAKNIQYF. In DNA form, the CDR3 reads TGTGCCAGCAGCCAAAGGGGGGGGGCTCTAGCCAAAAACATTCAGTACTTC.

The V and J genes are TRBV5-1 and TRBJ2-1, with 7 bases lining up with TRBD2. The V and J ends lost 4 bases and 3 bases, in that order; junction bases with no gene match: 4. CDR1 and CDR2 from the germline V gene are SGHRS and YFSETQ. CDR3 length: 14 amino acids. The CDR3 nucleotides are TGCGCCAGCAGCGTCCGGGGGGTCTACAATGAGCAGTTCTTC. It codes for CASSVRGVYNEQFF.

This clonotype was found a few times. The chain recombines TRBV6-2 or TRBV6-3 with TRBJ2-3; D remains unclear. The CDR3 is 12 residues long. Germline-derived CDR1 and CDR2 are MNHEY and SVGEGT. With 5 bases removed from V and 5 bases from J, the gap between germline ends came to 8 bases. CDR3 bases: TGTGCCAGCAGTCTCCTTTTAGATACGCAGTATTTT. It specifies CASSLLLDTQYF.

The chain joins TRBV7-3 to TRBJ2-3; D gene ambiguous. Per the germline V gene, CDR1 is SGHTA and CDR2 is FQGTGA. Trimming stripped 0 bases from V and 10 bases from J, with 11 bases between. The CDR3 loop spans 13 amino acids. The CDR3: CASSLTVRPPQYF. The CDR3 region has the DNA TGTGCCAGCAGCTTAACCGTCAGGCCCCCGCAGTATTTT.

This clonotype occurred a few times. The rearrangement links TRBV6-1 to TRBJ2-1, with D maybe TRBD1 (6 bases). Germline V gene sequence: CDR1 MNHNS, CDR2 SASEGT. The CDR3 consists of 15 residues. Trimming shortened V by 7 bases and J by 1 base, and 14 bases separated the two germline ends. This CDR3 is CASNARQGSYNEQFF. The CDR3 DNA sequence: TGTGCCAGCAATGCCCGGCAGGGGTCCTACAATGAGCAGTTCTTC.

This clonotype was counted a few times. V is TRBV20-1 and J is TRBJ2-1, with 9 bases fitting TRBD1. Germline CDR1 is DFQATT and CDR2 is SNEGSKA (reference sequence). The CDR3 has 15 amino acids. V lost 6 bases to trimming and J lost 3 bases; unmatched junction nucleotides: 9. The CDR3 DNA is TGCAGTGCAGCATTGGGACAGGGAGGCTACAATGAGCAGTTCTTC. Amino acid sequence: CSAALGQGGYNEQFF.

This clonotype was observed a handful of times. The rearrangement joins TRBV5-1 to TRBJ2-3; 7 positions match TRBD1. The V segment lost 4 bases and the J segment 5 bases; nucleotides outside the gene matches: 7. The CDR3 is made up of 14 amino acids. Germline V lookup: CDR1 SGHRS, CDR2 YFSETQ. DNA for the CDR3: TGCGCCAGCAGCCCCGACAGGGAGAGAGATACGCAGTATTTT. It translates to CASSPDRERDTQYF.

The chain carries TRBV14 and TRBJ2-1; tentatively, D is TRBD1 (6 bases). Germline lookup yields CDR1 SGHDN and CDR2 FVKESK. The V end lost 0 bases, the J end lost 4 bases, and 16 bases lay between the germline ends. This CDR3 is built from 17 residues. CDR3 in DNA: TGTGCCAGCAGCCAAGACCCCATGGCAGGGGCTTACAATGAGCAGTTCTTC. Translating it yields CASSQDPMAGAYNEQFF.

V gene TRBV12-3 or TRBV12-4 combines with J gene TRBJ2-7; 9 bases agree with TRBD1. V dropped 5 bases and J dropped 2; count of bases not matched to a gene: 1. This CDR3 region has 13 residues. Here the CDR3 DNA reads TGTGCCAGCAGTGGGGACAGGGCCTACGAGCAGTACTTC. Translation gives CASSGDRAYEQYF.

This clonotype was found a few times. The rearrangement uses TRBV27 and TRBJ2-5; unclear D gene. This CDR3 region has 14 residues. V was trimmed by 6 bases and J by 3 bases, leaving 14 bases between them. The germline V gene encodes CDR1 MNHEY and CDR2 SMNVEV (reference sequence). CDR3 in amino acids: CASSQLGQEETQYF. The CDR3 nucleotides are TGTGCCAGCAGCCAACTCGGGCAGGAAGAGACCCAGTACTTC.